This T cell receptor beta chain originates from a study of blood T cell repertoires in COVID-19. Study context: Both acute and convalescent COVID-19 samples were obtained from the United States, Italy and Spain. The cDNA or gDNA used as material had been derived from T cells, B-cell-depleted T cells, or PBMCs.

Under the authors' procedure: Reference gene primers were amplified, and this amplification served to estimate nucleated cell counts. Produced via immunoSEQ multiplex PCR; TCRdb's table is partial and in-frame only. V and J calls and clone size are copied from that table; D and trimming were computed from the DNA. The table records 200,000 to 300,000 clones, about nine tenths of them present only once. This CDR3 comprises 16 residues. V was trimmed by 0 bases and J by 0 bases, leaving 7 bases between them. Germline CDR1 is SGDLS and CDR2 is YYNGEE. Cohort 3 donors were reported recovered after two negative PCRs, clearance, or symptom resolution.

The clonotype was recovered from a woman between 18 and 29 years old who had recovered from COVID-19. Sequenced sample: PBMCs or T cells enriched from blood (not recorded which). The chain joins TRBV9 to TRBJ2-6, with D maybe TRBD1 (6 bases). For the CDR3, the DNA is TGTGCCAGCAGCGTAGCCAGGGGCTCTGGGGCCAACGTCCTGACTTTC. Translated: CASSVARGSGANVLTF.